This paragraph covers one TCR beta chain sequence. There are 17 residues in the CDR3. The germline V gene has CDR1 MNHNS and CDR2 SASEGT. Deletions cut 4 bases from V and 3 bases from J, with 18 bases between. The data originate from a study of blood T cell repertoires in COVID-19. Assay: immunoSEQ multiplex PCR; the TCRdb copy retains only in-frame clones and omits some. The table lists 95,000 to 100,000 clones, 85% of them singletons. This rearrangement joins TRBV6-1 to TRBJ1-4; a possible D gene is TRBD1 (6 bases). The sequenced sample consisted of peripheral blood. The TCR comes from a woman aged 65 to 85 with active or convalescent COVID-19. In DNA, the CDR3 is TGTGCCAGCAGTGGAGTACTCGGGACACTATCTAATGAAAAACTGTTTTTT. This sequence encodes CASSGVLGTLSNEKLFF.